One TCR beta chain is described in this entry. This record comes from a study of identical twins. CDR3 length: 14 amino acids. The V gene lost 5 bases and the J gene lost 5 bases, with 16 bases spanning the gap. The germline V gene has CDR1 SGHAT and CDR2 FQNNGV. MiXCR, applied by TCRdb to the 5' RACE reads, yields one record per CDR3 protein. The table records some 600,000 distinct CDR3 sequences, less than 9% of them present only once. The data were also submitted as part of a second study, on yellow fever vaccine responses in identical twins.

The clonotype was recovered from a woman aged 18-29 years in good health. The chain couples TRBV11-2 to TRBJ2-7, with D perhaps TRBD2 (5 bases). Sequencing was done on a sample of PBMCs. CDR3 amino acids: CASSPIRGFNEQYF. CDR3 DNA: TGTGCCAGCAGCCCCATCCGGGGTTTCAACGAGCAGTACTTC. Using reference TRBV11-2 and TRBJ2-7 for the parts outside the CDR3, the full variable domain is EAGVAQSPRYKIIEKRQSVAFWCNPISGHATLYWYQQILGQGPKLLIQFQNNGVVDDSQLPKDRFSAERLKGVDSTLKIQPAKLEDSAVYLCASSPIRGFNEQYFGPGTRLTVT.